This entry lists 20 T cell receptor beta chains sequenced from one sample in a study of cytomegalovirus exposure and HLA in healthy donors. PCR involved 60 Vbeta and 13 Jbeta primers. Using immunoSEQ multiplex PCR, the repertoire was profiled, and TCRdb retains in-frame clones only, with some absent. This table holds around 140,000 clones, approximately 76% found once. Sequenced input: PBMCs. The source is a man in his forties in good health and CMV-seronegative.

The chain joins TRBV19 to TRBJ1-3; D gene uncertain. Trimming removed 3 bases at V and 7 bases at J, with 10 bases between. The CDR3 runs to 13 residues. In germline, CDR1 is LNHDA, CDR2 SQIVND (reference sequence). CDR3 sequence reads: CASSIKVENTIYF. The CDR3 DNA follows: TGTGCCAGTAGTATCAAGGTGGAGAACACCATATATTTT.

This chain connects TRBV7-6 to TRBJ2-1; 9 nucleotides match TRBD2. Germline CDR1 is SGHVS and CDR2 is FNYEAQ. The CDR3 sequence is 17 residues long. J was trimmed by 4 bases and V by 1 base; bases with no gene match: 8. CDR3 amino acids: CASSLDIRRGGYNEQFF. Written as DNA, the CDR3 is TGTGCCAGCAGCTTAGATATTCGGCGGGGGGGATACAATGAGCAGTTCTTC.

This clone turned up a few times. The rearrangement links TRBV5-5 to TRBJ2-7; D is perhaps TRBD1 (5 bases). This CDR3 is built from 15 residues. The germline V gene has CDR1 SGHKS and CDR2 YYEKEE (reference sequence). The V gene lost 0 bases and the J gene lost 2 bases, with 12 bases spanning the gap. CDR3 amino acids: CASSLGAPDTYEQYF. The CDR3 DNA reads TGTGCCAGCAGCTTGGGTGCACCGGACACCTACGAGCAGTACTTC.

The CDR3 nucleotides are TGTGCCAGCAGCGCCGGGACTTCTCTAGCCAAAAACATTCAGTACTTC. Its protein is CASSAGTSLAKNIQYF. The chain couples TRBV5-4 to TRBJ2-4; possible D gene TRBD2, 6 bases. Trimming stripped 4 bases from V and 0 bases from J, with 14 bases between. This CDR3 has 16 residues. The germline V gene has CDR1 SGHNT and CDR2 YYREEE (reference sequence).

The chain carries TRBV9 and TRBJ1-4, with D tentatively TRBD1 (5 bases). The CDR3 covers 19 residues. Germline V gene sequence: CDR1 SGDLS, CDR2 YYNGEE. V was trimmed by 0 bases and J by 0 bases, leaving 18 bases between them. The CDR3 protein is CASSVGTWTPYSTNEKLFF. The CDR3 DNA reads TGTGCCAGCAGCGTAGGAACCTGGACACCCTATTCAACTAATGAAAAACTGTTTTTT.

The V call is TRBV6-1, the J call TRBJ2-2; 7 bases line up with TRBD2. The CDR3 is 13 amino acids. Losses at the gene ends were 6 bases for V and 5 bases for J; bases not matched to a gene: 3. Germline V lookup: CDR1 MNHNS, CDR2 SASEGT. In DNA, the CDR3 is TGTGCCAGCAGAACTAGCGCTACCGGGGAGCTGTTTTTT. As protein: CASRTSATGELFF.

This clone occurred once. The chain has TRBV28 and TRBJ1-1, with no clear D. The V end lost 3 bases, the J end lost 7 bases, and 15 bases lay between the germline ends. This CDR3 spans 14 amino acids. The germline CDR1 and CDR2 sequences are MDHEN and SYDVKM. CDR3 coding DNA: TGTGCCAGCAGTTTCCGCCCCATGCGGCATGAAGCTTTCTTT. Its protein is CASSFRPMRHEAFF.

The chain uses TRBV4-1 and TRBJ1-3; no reliable D call. V gave up 0 bases and J gave up 4 bases, with 16 bases separating them. There are 17 residues in the CDR3. Per the germline V gene, CDR1 is MGHRA and CDR2 is YSYEKL. Here the CDR3 DNA reads TGCGCCAGCAGCCAAGAAACTCTGATAACTGCGGGAAACACCATATATTTT. Amino acid sequence: CASSQETLITAGNTIYF.

This clone appeared a few times. V usage is TRBV6-4 and J usage is TRBJ2-3, with D tentatively TRBD2 (6 bases). Germline values: CDR1 MRHNA, CDR2 SNTAGT. The CDR3 extends over 14 amino acids. V was shortened by 4 bases and J by 4 bases, with 12 bases between the two germline ends. The CDR3 coding sequence is TGTGCCAGCAGTGGCGGGGCCGATGCAGATACGCAGTATTTT. Translating gives CASSGGADADTQYF.

This clone came up a few times. The chain links TRBV29-1 to TRBJ2-7; 9 positions match TRBD2. CDR3 length equals 15 residues. With V trimmed by 2 bases and J by 6 bases, 11 bases remained unmatched. In germline, CDR1 is SQVTM, CDR2 ANQGSEA. As DNA, the CDR3 is TGCAGCGTTGAATATCTAGCTAGCGGGAAGAGCGAGCAGTACTTC. Translating it yields CSVEYLASGKSEQYF.

The CDR3 nucleotides read TGTGCCATCACGGTCGAGGGCATGGGAGCTTTCTTT. Protein: CAITVEGMGAFF. This chain joins TRBV10-3 and TRBJ1-1; no clear D gene. The germline V and J ends were trimmed by 7 bases and 10 bases, with 16 bases remaining between them. CDR3 length: 12 amino acids. Per germline, CDR1 ENHRY and CDR2 SYGVKD.

The chain is built from TRBV28 and TRBJ1-2, with 8 bases matching TRBD1. Germline V gene sequence: CDR1 MDHEN, CDR2 SYDVKM. Trimming removed 10 bases from V and 3 bases from J; junction bases left unmatched: 4. The CDR3 totals 12 residues. The DNA for the CDR3 is TGTGCCACCTCAGGGGGCGACTATGGCTACACCTTC. It specifies CATSGGDYGYTF.

This sequence joins TRBV20-1 and TRBJ2-1; D is unresolved. CDR3 length: 11 residues. Germline-derived CDR1 and CDR2 are DFQATT and SNEGSKA (reference sequence). Trimming took 0 bases from V and 7 from J, leaving 4 bases between them. The CDR3 bases are TGCAGTGCTAGAGACCCGAATGAGCAGTTCTTC. Its translation: CSARDPNEQFF.

Concerning this clone itself: A read error may produce the germline difference seen at one junction end. V usage is TRBV5-5 and J usage is TRBJ1-5, with TRBD1 matching over 8 bases. The CDR3 covers 14 residues. Germline CDR1 and CDR2: SGHKS and YYEKEE (reference sequence). This CDR3 reads CASSLDRVNQPQHF. As DNA, the CDR3 is TGTGCCAGCAGTTTGGACAGGGTAAATCAGCCCCAGCATTTT.

CDR3 protein: CARTTTPNNEQFF. The CDR3 DNA follows: TGTGCCCGGACTACCACTCCAAACAATGAGCAGTTCTTC. The chain links TRBV30 to TRBJ2-1, with D perhaps matching TRBD2 (6 bases). Germline V gives CDR1 GTSNPN, CDR2 SVGIG (reference sequence). This CDR3 has 13 residues. The V gene lost 8 bases and the J gene lost 5 bases, with 16 bases spanning the gap.

CDR3 protein: CASRRQGESPLHF. The CDR3 DNA is TGTGCCAGCAGACGACAGGGGGAATCACCCCTCCACTTT. The chain combines TRBV27 with TRBJ1-6, with 9 bases that match TRBD1. CDR3 length equals 13 residues. Germline V gene lookup returns CDR1 MNHEY and CDR2 SMNVEV (reference sequence). J gave up 10 bases and V 6 bases, and 4 bases lay outside the gene matches.

V gene TRBV27 combines with J gene TRBJ2-1; TRBD2 agrees at 8 bases. V was clipped by 6 bases and J by 8 bases; unmatched bases: 9. From germline, CDR1 is MNHEY and CDR2 SMNVEV (reference sequence). CDR3 length: 14 residues. The CDR3 spells CASRPGGAGHEQFF. The CDR3 DNA reads as TGTGCCAGCAGACCGGGGGGGGCCGGGCATGAGCAGTTCTTC.

The sample holds one count of this clone. The chain is built from TRBV7-3 and TRBJ1-1; TRBD1 aligns across 7 bases. V trimming: 6 bases; J trimming: 0 bases; junction bases outside the gene matches: 4. The CDR3 length is 14 residues. The germline V gene has CDR1 SGHTA and CDR2 FQGTGA. The CDR3 DNA follows: TGTGCCAGCAGTAAGGACAGGTTGAACACTGAAGCTTTCTTT. It translates to CASSKDRLNTEAFF.

The chain combines TRBV25-1 with TRBJ2-1; 8 bases are shared with TRBD2. CDR1 is MGHDK and CDR2 is SYGVNS in the germline V gene. The CDR3 sequence is 15 residues long. V shed 3 bases and J 7 bases; nucleotides not matched to a gene: 8. The CDR3 region has the DNA TGTGCCAGCAGTGACCCAAGCGGGAGTATTAATGAGCAGTTCTTC. The encoded protein is CASSDPSGSINEQFF.

This clone was observed a handful of times. V gene TRBV4-1 combines with J gene TRBJ2-7; 10 bases fit TRBD1. The CDR3 runs to 15 residues. The ends lost 4 bases at V and 5 bases at J; junction bases unmatched: 8. Germline V lookup: CDR1 MGHRA, CDR2 YSYEKL. The CDR3 sequence: CASSPGQGERDEQYF. CDR3 sequence (DNA): TGCGCCAGCAGCCCTGGACAGGGGGAGAGAGACGAGCAGTACTTC.